What follows describes a single T cell receptor (beta chain). Antigen unknown. From germline, CDR1 is MGHDK and CDR2 SYGVNS. V was clipped by 3 bases and J by 4 bases, with 13 bases between them. The CDR3 consists of 14 residues. This sample was included in a study of CD8 T cells in ankylosing spondylitis. The study, taken as a whole, reports: Ankylosing spondylitis blood seemed to carry a telltale TCR beta motif made of roughly eight highly homologous variants. Disease-linked clones reportedly showed significant enrichment in matched ankylosing spondylitis synovial fluid. In synovial fluid and blood from reactive arthritis, some motif variants were previously reported.

Quantitative 5'-RACE with molecular barcodes produced the TCR beta libraries. TCRdb analysed the 5' RACE reads with MiXCR anew, one entry per CDR3 protein. The sample lists some 200,000 distinct CDR3 sequences, 9.5% to 15% seen once, with more than 15% in the top ten. Sequenced sample: blood, either unsorted or a sorted T cell fraction (not recorded which). This TCR derives from a male donor with ankylosing spondylitis or in good health (not recorded which). The chain couples TRBV25-1 to TRBJ2-7; maybe TRBD1 (6 bases). The CDR3 sequence is CASSDQGSPYEQYF. The CDR3 DNA is TGTGCCAGCAGTGACCAGGGGTCTCCTTACGAGCAGTACTTC.